The rows below give T cell receptor beta chains drawn from one sample of a study. One entry per CDR3 protein, called by TCRdb with MiXCR from the 5' RACE reads. The table lists about 50,000 distinct CDR3 sequences, roughly 18% of them singletons. Specimen: naive CD4+ T cells sorted from blood. The receptors stem from a female donor with breast cancer. CDR3s leave out the opening cysteine and the closing phenylalanine or tryptophan. For some rows the clone size is stated as once, few or many, or as a class when expanded; others skip it.

size: few; V: TRBV5-1; CDR3: ASSLSANTGELF
size: few; V: TRBV5-1; CDR3: ASSPQTSGRARGEQY
size: -; V: TRBV5-1; CDR3: ASSRATGTQETQY
size: few; V: TRBV20-1; CDR3: SARDPGDPATDTQY
size: many; V: TRBV4-1; CDR3: ASSQLRGETQY
size: -; V: TRBV7-3; CDR3: ASSTVGRSKETQY
size: -; V: TRBV3-1; CDR3: ASSQAGVNTQY
size: many; V: TRBV9; CDR3: ASSPWDRGDGGYT
size: many; V: TRBV20-1; CDR3: SASPSGRRAF
size: -; V: TRBV5-7; CDR3: ASSLDRSRTFTEAF
size: -; V: TRBV5-1; CDR3: ASSLSQGNEKF
size: many; V: TRBV5-1; CDR3: ASSLQVNNEQF
size: few; V: TRBV20-1; CDR3: SASTGGGDEQY
size: -; V: TRBV5-1; CDR3: ASSFGSPYEQY
size: few; V: TRBV12-3/TRBV12-4; CDR3: ASSSGQGNNSPLH
size: -; V: TRBV20-1; CDR3: SAREGRFRGYQPQH
size: -; V: TRBV5-4; CDR3: ASSLDPVSSGNTIY
size: -; V: TRBV5-1; CDR3: ASSFQGSRNTGELF
size: many; V: TRBV20-1; CDR3: SASGSSYNEQF
size: -; V: TRBV27; CDR3: ASSTIGTGELF
size: few; V: TRBV6-1; CDR3: ASRKGVVNGYT
size: -; V: TRBV6-1; CDR3: TSSPGTGGIGELF
size: -; V: TRBV5-1; CDR3: ASSREPGQGNEKLF
size: -; V: TRBV4-3; CDR3: ASSQETGLAGGDTQY
size: -; V: TRBV7-9; CDR3: ASSYSWGAFHNEQF
size: -; V: TRBV4-2; CDR3: ASSRPGQGDTEAF
size: -; V: TRBV5-1; CDR3: ASSFVAGGMNTEAF
size: -; V: TRBV7-2; CDR3: ASSRGTSRSETQY
size: -; V: TRBV5-1; CDR3: ASRQGVSYNEQF
size: many; V: TRBV6-5; CDR3: ASSPDRVDGYT
size: -; V: TRBV5-1; CDR3: ASSDRTKRDTGELF
size: few; V: TRBV5-1; CDR3: ASSLGTSGVITDTQY
size: few; V: TRBV5-1; CDR3: ASNTGYDTQY
size: -; V: TRBV7-7; CDR3: ASSLEGTGTDTQY
size: few; V: TRBV7-2; CDR3: ASSLEQGQPQH
size: -; V: TRBV6-5; CDR3: ASSRGVPGQGAELF
size: few; V: TRBV11-2; CDR3: ASSRVLPRAF
size: many; V: TRBV29-1; CDR3: SAGASGNTIY
size: -; V: TRBV7-8; CDR3: ASSSGGGWVTEAF
size: many; V: TRBV5-1; CDR3: ASSLEGVPRAF
size: -; V: TRBV5-6; CDR3: ASREGLAGSYDQY
size: many; V: TRBV6-2/TRBV6-3; CDR3: ASTSSSSYEQY
size: many; V: TRBV29-1; CDR3: SVYLGYEQY
size: many; V: TRBV25-1; CDR3: ASSWGKAEQY
size: many; V: TRBV12-3/TRBV12-4; CDR3: ASSSDNRTGINEQY
size: -; V: TRBV19; CDR3: ASSIGNPGRSNEQF
size: many; V: TRBV5-1; CDR3: ASSLEGLMDEQF
size: many; V: TRBV10-3; CDR3: AISPLGLADNEQF
size: few; V: TRBV5-1; CDR3: ASSLRGAQGDIQY
size: many; V: TRBV20-1; CDR3: SAYTLAGVEDEQF
size: -; V: TRBV20-1; CDR3: SARSSGRGGGVDTQY
size: medium-sized; V: TRBV6-6; CDR3: ASTPRDSGNTIY
size: -; V: TRBV27; CDR3: ASSGLATGELF